This TCR beta chain was captured by sequencing in a study of T cell repertoires in cytomegalovirus infection. This clonotype was seen ten or more times. Antigen unknown. Germline V gene data show CDR1 as MNHEY and CDR2 as SMNVEV (reference sequence). The V gene end was trimmed by 3 bases and the J gene end by 0 bases; junction bases not matched to a gene: 13. The CDR3 runs to 19 residues. TCRdb reprocessed the reads with MiXCR, giving one entry per CDR3 protein. The table has under 200,000 distinct CDR3 sequences, about 20% seen once. Whole-study findings and limits: Summed frequency of shared TCR beta families picked out CMV carriers who also had the relevant HLA. In two of eight donors, the top clonotype was HLA-C-restricted CMV-specific.

The specimen comprised CD8+ T cells from cultured PBMCs, sampled from culture after CMV antigen stimulation. The clonotype was recovered from a human donor in good health (CMV status not recorded). Some clones in this sample may be carry-over from other donors' samples. The J gene is TRBJ2-1, the V gene TRBV27; TRBD1 agrees at 8 bases. The CDR3, as DNA: TGTGCCAGCAGTTTCGTGACAGGGGAGGTCCGTAGCTCCTACAATGAGCAGTTCTTC. Translating gives CASSFVTGEVRSSYNEQFF.